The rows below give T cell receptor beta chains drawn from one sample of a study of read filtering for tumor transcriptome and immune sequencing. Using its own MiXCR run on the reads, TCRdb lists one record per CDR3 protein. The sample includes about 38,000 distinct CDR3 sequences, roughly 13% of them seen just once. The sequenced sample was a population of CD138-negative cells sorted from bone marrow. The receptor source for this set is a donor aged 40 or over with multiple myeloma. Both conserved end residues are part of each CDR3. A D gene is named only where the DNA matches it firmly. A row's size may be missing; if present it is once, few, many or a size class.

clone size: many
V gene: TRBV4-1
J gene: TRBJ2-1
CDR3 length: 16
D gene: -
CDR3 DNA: TGCGCCAGCAGCCAAACAAGACCGGCCCCCCACAATGAGCAGTTCTTC
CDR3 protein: CASSQTRPAPHNEQFF

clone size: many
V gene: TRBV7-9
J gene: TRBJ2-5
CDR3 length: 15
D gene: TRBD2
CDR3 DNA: TGTGCCAGCAGCTTCGCGGGGGGGTACCAAGAGACCCAGTACTTC
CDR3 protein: CASSFAGGYQETQYF

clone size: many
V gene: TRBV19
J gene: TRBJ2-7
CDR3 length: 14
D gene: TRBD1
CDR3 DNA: TGTGCCAGTAGTGCACGACAGGGAACCTACGAGCAGTACTTC
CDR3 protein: CASSARQGTYEQYF

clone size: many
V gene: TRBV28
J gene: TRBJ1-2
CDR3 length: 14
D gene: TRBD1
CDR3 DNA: TGTGCCAGCAGGACAACAGGGGTCGGATATGGCTACACCTTC
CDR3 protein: CASRTTGVGYGYTF

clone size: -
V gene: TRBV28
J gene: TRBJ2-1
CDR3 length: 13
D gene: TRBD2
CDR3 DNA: TGTGCCAGCAGTTTAGGGACTAACGGTGAGCAGCTCTTC
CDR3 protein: CASSLGTNGEQLF

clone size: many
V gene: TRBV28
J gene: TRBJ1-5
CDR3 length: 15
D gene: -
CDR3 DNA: TGTGCCAGCAGTTTAGTCGGGGTCCTGGCTTCGCCCCAGCATTTT
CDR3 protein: CASSLVGVLASPQHF

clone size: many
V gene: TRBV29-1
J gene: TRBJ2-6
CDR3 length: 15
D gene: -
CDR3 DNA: TGCAGCGTTGAAGCCGATCACTCTGGGGCCAACGTCCTGACTTTC
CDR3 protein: CSVEADHSGANVLTF

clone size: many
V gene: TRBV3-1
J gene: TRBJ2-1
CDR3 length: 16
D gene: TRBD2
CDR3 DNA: TGTGCCAGCAGCCAATCCACTAGCGGGAGAAGAAATGAGCAGTTCTTC
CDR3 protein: CASSQSTSGRRNEQFF

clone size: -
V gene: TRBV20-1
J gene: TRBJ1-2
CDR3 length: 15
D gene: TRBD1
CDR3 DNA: TGCAGTGTCCCAACCGGGACAGTTCCTAACTATGGCTACACCTTC
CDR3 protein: CSVPTGTVPNYGYTF

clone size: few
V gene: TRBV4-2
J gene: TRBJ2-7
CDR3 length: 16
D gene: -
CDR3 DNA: TGTGCCAGCAGCCAGGGAGTAAGGGGCGCTGAGTACGAGCAGTACTTC
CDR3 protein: CASSQGVRGAEYEQYF

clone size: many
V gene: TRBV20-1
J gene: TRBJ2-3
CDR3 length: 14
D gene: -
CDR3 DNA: TGCAGTGCTAGTGATAGCGGTGGCACAGATACGCAGTATTTT
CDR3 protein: CSASDSGGTDTQYF

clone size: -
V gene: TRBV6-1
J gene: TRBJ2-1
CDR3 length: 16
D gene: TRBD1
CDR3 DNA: TGTGCCAGCAGGTCCTTGGGACAGGGGGCATACGGTGAGCAGTTCTTC
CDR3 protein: CASRSLGQGAYGEQFF

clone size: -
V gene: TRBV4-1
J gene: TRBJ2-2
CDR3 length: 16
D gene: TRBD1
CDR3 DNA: TGCGCCAGCAGCCAGCCCGACAGGGGGAACACCGGGGAGCTGTTTTTT
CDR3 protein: CASSQPDRGNTGELFF

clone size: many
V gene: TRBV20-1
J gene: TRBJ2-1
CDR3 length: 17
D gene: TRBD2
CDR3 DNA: TGCAGTGCTAGAGATCTTAGGACTAGCGATACCTACAATGAGCAGTTCTTC
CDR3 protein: CSARDLRTSDTYNEQFF

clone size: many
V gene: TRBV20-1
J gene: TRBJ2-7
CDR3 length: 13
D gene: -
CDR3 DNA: TGCAGTGCCCCTTGGCGTAGTTCCTACGAGCAGTACTTC
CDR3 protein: CSAPWRSSYEQYF

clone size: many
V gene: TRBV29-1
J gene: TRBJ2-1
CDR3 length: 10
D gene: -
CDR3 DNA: TGCAGCGTTAAGAACAATGAGCAGTTCTTC
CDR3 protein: CSVKNNEQFF

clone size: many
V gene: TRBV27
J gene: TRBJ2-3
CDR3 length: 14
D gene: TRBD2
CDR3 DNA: TGTGCCACAACTAGCGGACGAAGCACAGATACGCAGTATTTT
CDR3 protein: CATTSGRSTDTQYF

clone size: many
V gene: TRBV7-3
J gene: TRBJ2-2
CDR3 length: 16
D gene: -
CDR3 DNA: TGTGCCAGCAGCCCGTCGACGGGCCGGAACACCGGGGAGCTGTTTTTT
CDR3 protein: CASSPSTGRNTGELFF

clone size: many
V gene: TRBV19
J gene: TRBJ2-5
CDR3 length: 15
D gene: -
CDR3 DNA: TGTGCCAGTAGCCTCAGGAGGACGGGAGTGGAGACCCAGTACTTC
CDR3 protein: CASSLRRTGVETQYF

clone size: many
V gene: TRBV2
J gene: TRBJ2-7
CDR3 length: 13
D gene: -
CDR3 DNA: TGTGCCAGCAGAACCGGCTACTCCTACGAGCAGTACTTC
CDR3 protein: CASRTGYSYEQYF

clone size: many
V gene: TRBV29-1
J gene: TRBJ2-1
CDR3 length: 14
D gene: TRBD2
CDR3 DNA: TGCAGCGCCGGAGGGGAGCGGGGCTACAATGAGCAGTTCTTC
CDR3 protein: CSAGGERGYNEQFF

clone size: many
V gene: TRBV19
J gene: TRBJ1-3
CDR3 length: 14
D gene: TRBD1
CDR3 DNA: TGTGCCAGTACAACAGGGGGCTCTGGAAACACCATATATTTT
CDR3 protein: CASTTGGSGNTIYF